This TCR beta chain is drawn from a study of blood T cell repertoires in COVID-19. The CDR3 is 13 residues long. Germline CDR1 is GTSNPN and CDR2 is SVGIG (reference sequence). The ends were cut back, 7 bases at V and 4 bases at J, with 13 bases in the middle. The table came from immunoSEQ multiplex PCR; TCRdb's copy has only in-frame clones and leaves some out. The sample lists approximately 290,000 clones, 70% to 90% seen once, with 0.75% to 0.95% in the top ten. This clone is a singleton in its sample. It was during active infection that Seattle patients were enrolled and then longitudinally followed.

Sequencing input: peripheral blood. The rearrangement links TRBV30 to TRBJ2-2; perhaps TRBD1 as D (5 bases). The clonotype comes from a human donor with COVID-19, enrolled during active disease. The donor label of this sample is uncertain. Written as DNA, the CDR3 is TGTGCCTTCGCAAAGGGGATCACCGGGGAGCTGTTTTTT. Its translation: CAFAKGITGELFF.